Detailed here is one T cell receptor beta chain. Its specificity is unknown. The study drew the donors from its approximately 120-subject validation cohort, separate from the roughly 700-subject first cohort. Profiled with immunoSEQ multiplex PCR; TCRdb holds only in-frame clones, not every one. Of around 150,000 clones in the sample, 70% to 90% were seen once. Trimming took 3 bases from V and 4 from J; bases not matched to a gene: 7. The CDR3 loop spans 15 amino acids. CDR1 is SNHLY, CDR2 FYNNEI, per germline. These data belong to a study of cytomegalovirus exposure and HLA in healthy donors. Whole-study context: The same platform used for the 666 first-cohort repertoires was also used for the approximately 120 validation repertoires, as a later analysis reported. Study conclusions and caveats: Researchers counted approximately 160 TCR beta chains as cytomegalovirus-associated. Through in vitro validation, a few CMV-associated chains were shown to be specific for CMV antigens.

The chain is built from TRBV2 and TRBJ2-7, with TRBD2 matching 9 bases. The sequenced sample was PBMCs. This TCR derives from a woman aged 18-29 years in good health and CMV-seropositive. The CDR3 here is CASSEGLAFGYEQYF. For the CDR3, the DNA is TGTGCCAGCAGTGAGGGACTAGCCTTCGGTTACGAGCAGTACTTC.